The next 20 T cell receptor beta chains were all read from a single sample in a study of blood T cell repertoires in COVID-19. TCRdb's copy holds only in-frame clones and misses some; the assay was immunoSEQ multiplex PCR. There are about 260,000 clones in the sample; 70% to 90% occur only once, and over 2% lies in the top ten. The sample consisted of peripheral blood. These TCRs come from a woman aged 50 to 60 with acute or convalescent COVID-19.

This chain connects TRBV13 to TRBJ1-5, with 10 bases identical to TRBD1. There are 15 residues in the CDR3. The V gene's germline CDR1 is PRHDT and CDR2 FYEKMQ (reference sequence). V was pared by 5 bases and J by 6 bases, with 7 bases of the junction left unmatched. The CDR3 DNA follows: TGTGCCAGCAGCCCCAGGACAGGGGGGGTTCAGCCCCAGCATTTT. Translating it yields CASSPRTGGVQPQHF.

This clone has only one observation. This chain uses TRBV6-1 with TRBJ1-5, with 9 nucleotides matching TRBD1. V gave up 2 bases and J gave up 7 bases; unmatched junction bases: 3. From germline, CDR1 is MNHNS and CDR2 SASEGT. The CDR3 consists of 14 residues. For the CDR3, the DNA is TGTGCCAGCAGTGAACGGGACAGGGACCAGCCCCAGCATTTT. As protein: CASSERDRDQPQHF.

The chain has TRBV5-1 and TRBJ1-5; D uncertain. The V gene's germline CDR1 is SGHRS and CDR2 YFSETQ. There are 15 residues in the CDR3. The V end lost 0 bases, the J end lost 0 bases, and 7 bases lay between the germline ends. CDR3 sequence: CASSLAGDSNQPQHF. The CDR3 region has the DNA TGCGCCAGCAGCTTGGCCGGGGATAGCAATCAGCCCCAGCATTTT.

J is TRBJ1-4 and V is TRBV5-1, with TRBD1 matching 7 bases. The V and J ends lost 0 bases and 5 bases, in that order; junction bases with no gene match: 1. CDR1 SGHRS and CDR2 YFSETQ come from the germline V gene. CDR3 length: 14 residues. The DNA for the CDR3 is TGCGCCAGCAGCTTGGAGACAGGGAATGAAAAACTGTTTTTT. The encoded protein is CASSLETGNEKLFF.

The chain's CDR3 is CASSPGLGTLLSYEQYF. The CDR3 DNA reads as TGTGCCAGCAGCCCAGGCCTAGGGACACTTCTCTCCTACGAGCAGTACTTC. This chain links TRBV5-5 with TRBJ2-7; D possibly corresponds to TRBD1 (6 bases). V was cut by 4 bases and J by 0 bases, with 20 bases left in between. The CDR3 has 17 amino acids. Germline values: CDR1 SGHKS, CDR2 YYEKEE (reference sequence).

V usage is TRBV28 and J usage is TRBJ1-6, with D possibly matching TRBD1 (6 bases). CDR1 is MDHEN, CDR2 SYDVKM, per germline. There are 13 residues in the CDR3. The V and J ends lost 10 bases and 10 bases respectively, with 17 bases between them. The CDR3 DNA follows: TGTGCCAACGCACAGGGTAGCGGGTCACCCCTCCACTTT. Protein sequence: CANAQGSGSPLHF.

The chain combines TRBV7-2 with TRBJ2-7; a weak D match, TRBD1 (5 bases). The germline V gene has CDR1 SGHTA and CDR2 FQGNSA. Trimming took off 3 bases at V and 7 bases at J, with 16 bases between the two ends. The CDR3 extends over 14 amino acids. The CDR3 sequence: CASSFQGIGLEQYF. The CDR3 DNA reads TGTGCCAGCAGCTTCCAGGGCATAGGTTTAGAGCAGTACTTC.

V is TRBV5-1 and J is TRBJ2-1; 11 bases are shared with TRBD2. V dropped 2 bases and J dropped 7; count of bases not matched to a gene: 5. Per the germline V gene, CDR1 is SGHRS and CDR2 is YFSETQ. This CDR3 region has 15 residues. The chain's CDR3 is CASSLLAGVMNEQFF. The CDR3 region has the DNA TGCGCCAGCAGCTTACTAGCGGGAGTGATGAATGAGCAGTTCTTC.

The V gene is TRBV25-1, the J gene TRBJ1-6, with D unclear. The V end was cut by 6 bases, the J end by 7 bases, with 7 bases between. Germline CDR1 is MGHDK and CDR2 is SYGVNS. There are 12 residues in the CDR3. CDR3 coding DNA: TGTGCCAGCAGAGAGGGAAATTCACCCCTCCACTTT. Translation: CASREGNSPLHF.

This chain links TRBV10-3 with TRBJ2-1; maybe TRBD2 (6 bases). This CDR3 has 15 amino acids. Germline assignment: CDR1 ENHRY and CDR2 SYGVKD. Trimming took 5 bases from V and 0 from J, leaving 11 bases between them. In DNA, the CDR3 is TGTGCCATCAGTAATAGCGGAGGCTCCTACAATGAGCAGTTCTTC. Protein product: CAISNSGGSYNEQFF.

This chain connects TRBV23-1 to TRBJ2-3; a possible D gene is TRBD2 (6 bases). TRBV23-1 belongs to the ORF category, with a function that is uncertain. The CDR3 has 14 residues. V was pared by 0 bases and J by 5 bases, with 9 bases between. This CDR3 reads CASSQSRAGDTQYF. The CDR3 DNA sequence: TGCGCCAGCAGTCAATCCCGAGCGGGAGATACGCAGTATTTT.

The V call is TRBV27, the J call TRBJ2-1; 9 positions agree with TRBD1. The J segment lost 6 bases and the V segment lost 6 bases, leaving 3 bases of the junction unmatched. The V gene's germline CDR1 is MNHEY and CDR2 SMNVEV (reference sequence). The CDR3 runs 13 residues. CDR3 nucleotides: TGTGCCAGCAGACTGACAGGGGGCAATGAGCAGTTCTTC. Its protein is CASRLTGGNEQFF.

J is TRBJ2-7 and V is TRBV20-1; TRBD1 agrees at 10 bases. Germline V gene sequence: CDR1 DFQATT, CDR2 SNEGSKA (reference sequence). V dropped 3 bases and J dropped 5; count of bases not matched to a gene: 7. The CDR3 spans 14 residues. The CDR3 sequence: CSASSRDRGHEQYF. The CDR3 DNA reads as TGCAGTGCTAGTTCCCGGGACAGGGGCCACGAGCAGTACTTC.

V is TRBV7-2 and J is TRBJ1-5, with 9 bases identical to TRBD1. The CDR3 is made up of 15 amino acids. The V segment lost 4 bases and the J segment 0 bases; nucleotides outside the gene matches: 1. CDR1 and CDR2 (germline): SGHTA, FQGNSA. CDR3 nucleotides: TGTGCCAGCAGCTGGACAGGGGATAGCAATCAGCCCCAGCATTTT. This gives the protein CASSWTGDSNQPQHF.

The chain uses TRBV3-1 (or the pseudogene TRBV3-2) and TRBJ2-1; D not certain. CDR1 and CDR2 from the germline V gene are LGHDT and YNNKEL (reference sequence). The CDR3 has 15 amino acids. Trimming took 2 bases from V and 0 from J, leaving 8 bases between them. CDR3 nucleotides: TGTGCCAGCAGCCAAAAAATGAGCTCCTACAATGAGCAGTTCTTC. It is translated as CASSQKMSSYNEQFF.

The chain employs TRBV7-3 and TRBJ2-3; 8 nucleotides align to TRBD1. Trimming took 5 bases from V and 6 from J; bases not matched to a gene: 7. The CDR3 loop spans 14 amino acids. Per the germline V gene, CDR1 is SGHTA and CDR2 is FQGTGA. CDR3 sequence reads: CASSADRVTDTQYF. CDR3 coding DNA: TGTGCCAGCAGCGCGGACAGGGTTACCGATACGCAGTATTTT.

The gene calls are TRBV6-4 and TRBJ2-3; D unclear. The CDR3 covers 15 residues. Germline V lookup: CDR1 MRHNA, CDR2 SNTAGT. The germline V and J ends were trimmed by 3 bases and 1 base, with 11 bases remaining between them. The DNA for the CDR3 is TGTGCCAGCAGTGAAAGTTTCGAGGGCACAGATACGCAGTATTTT. Translation gives CASSESFEGTDTQYF.

This clone has more than one count but fewer than ten. V is TRBV2 and J is TRBJ1-1; a possible D gene is TRBD1 (6 bases). Looked up from germline, CDR1 is SNHLY and CDR2 is FYNNEI. The ends were cut back, 7 bases at V and 4 bases at J, with 10 bases in the middle. This CDR3 is 12 amino acids long. DNA of the CDR3: TGTGCCAGCATATCACAGGGCACTGAAGCTTTCTTT. This sequence encodes CASISQGTEAFF.

The gene calls are TRBV5-1 and TRBJ1-2; D might be TRBD1 (5 bases). The CDR3 extends over 13 amino acids. Trimming cost V 5 bases and J 6 bases, with 14 bases left between them. Germline-derived CDR1 and CDR2 are SGHRS and YFSETQ. This chain's CDR3 is CASRWGTGDGYTF. The CDR3 region has the DNA TGCGCCAGCAGGTGGGGGACGGGAGATGGCTACACCTTC.

The sample holds a few counts of this clone. V gene TRBV29-1 combines with J gene TRBJ2-3; possible D gene TRBD2, 6 bases. The germline CDR1 and CDR2 sequences are SQVTM and ANQGSEA. V shed 4 bases and J shed 4 bases, with 9 bases lying between them. The CDR3 covers 12 residues. The CDR3 DNA reads as TGCAGCGTTGTCGGGAGCTCAGATACGCAGTATTTT. It specifies CSVVGSSDTQYF.